This is a list of T cell receptor beta chains from one sample in a study of neurological immune-mediated disorders. TCRdb re-derived calls from the 5' RACE reads in MiXCR, one entry per CDR3 protein. This repertoire shows roughly 50,000 distinct CDR3 sequences, roughly 13% found once; its top ten account for approximately 10%. Sample: PBMCs. The receptor set was obtained from a male donor with HTLV-1-associated myelopathy (HAM/TSP). Both conserved end residues are part of each CDR3. The order of the fields is D gene, V gene, clone size, J gene, CDR3 DNA, CDR3 protein. A D gene is named only where the DNA matches it firmly. Some rows have no size entry. The others give once, few or many, or a class for an expanded clone.

NA,TRBV29-1,many,TRBJ1-1,TGCAGCGTTGATCGGGTGAACACTGAAGCTTTCTTT,CSVDRVNTEAFF
TRBD1,TRBV7-8,many,TRBJ1-2,TGTGCCAGCAGCACGACAGGGGGCTGGGGCTACACCTTC,CASSTTGGWGYTF
NA,TRBV20-1,many,TRBJ1-2,TGCAGTGCTGAATCAGGCAGGGGTAGCTATGGCTACACCTTC,CSAESGRGSYGYTF
TRBD2,TRBV7-8,once,TRBJ2-7,TGTGCCAGCAGCACGCAACCGGGACTAGCGGGGAGGAGCTACGAGCAGTACTTC,CASSTQPGLAGRSYEQYF
TRBD1,TRBV6-5,many,TRBJ1-1,TGTGCCAGCAGTTGGGCGGGACAGGGGGCTGCTGAAGCTTTCTTT,CASSWAGQGAAEAFF
NA,TRBV21-1,many,TRBJ1-1,TGTGCCAGCAGCAATGGGACAGGGGGTTTCTTACTTCGGGCGAACACTGAAGCTTTCTTT,CASSNGTGGFLLRANTEAFF
NA,TRBV27,many,TRBJ1-2,TGTGCCAGCAGTTTCGGGGGACGGAACTATGGCTACACCTTC,CASSFGGRNYGYTF
NA,TRBV5-6,NA,TRBJ1-5,TGTGCCAGCAGCTCGACGGATATCCATAGCAATCAGCCCCAGCATTTT,CASSSTDIHSNQPQHF
TRBD2,TRBV20-1,many,TRBJ2-5,TGCAGTGCTCGTAGCGGGGGAGGAGAGACCCAGTACTTC,CSARSGGGETQYF
TRBD1,TRBV27,NA,TRBJ1-6,TGTGCCAGCAGTTTACTGCGGACAGGGGATTCACCCCTCCACTTT,CASSLLRTGDSPLHF
TRBD1,TRBV27,many,TRBJ1-5,TGTGCCAGCACCCCGACAGGGGTCCTAACTGATAGCAATCAGCCCCAGCATTTT,CASTPTGVLTDSNQPQHF
NA,TRBV20-1,few,TRBJ2-7,TGCAGTGCTATCCGGGACGGCTACGAGCAGTACTTC,CSAIRDGYEQYF
TRBD1,TRBV18,NA,TRBJ2-1,TGTGCCAGCCAAGATGACAGGGCCTACAATGAGCAGTTCTTC,CASQDDRAYNEQFF
NA,TRBV5-6,many,TRBJ2-5,TGTGCCAGCAGCTTGGGGAATTTCCAGTACTTC,CASSLGNFQYF
TRBD1,TRBV14,many,TRBJ2-2,TGTGCCAGCAGGAAGCAGGGGGCCGGGGAGCTGTTTTTT,CASRKQGAGELFF
TRBD1,TRBV10-2,medium-sized,TRBJ2-7,TGCGCCAGCAGTGCCTCAGGGGGCGGGTACGAGCAGTACTTC,CASSASGGGYEQYF
TRBD2,TRBV5-1,few,TRBJ2-5,TGCGCCAGCAGCCGGACCTTGGGGGAGGGAGAAGAGACCCAGTACTTC,CASSRTLGEGEETQYF
TRBD1,TRBV27,few,TRBJ2-3,TGTGCCAGCAGGCGGGACAGGCGCACAGATACGCAGTATTTT,CASRRDRRTDTQYF
NA,TRBV28,many,TRBJ2-3,TGTGCCAGCAGAAAACAGGGAGCAGATACGCAGTATTTT,CASRKQGADTQYF
NA,TRBV6-6,many,TRBJ2-1,TGTGCCAGCATCGCGACAGGAGGGCCTCACAATGAGCAGTTCTTC,CASIATGGPHNEQFF
NA,TRBV4-1,many,TRBJ2-2,TGCGCCAGCAGACCCGGGCAGAACACCGGGGAGCTGTTTTTT,CASRPGQNTGELFF
TRBD2,TRBV2,many,TRBJ2-7,TGTGCCAGCAGCATCCCTCTAGCGGGGGCCTACGAGCAGTACTTC,CASSIPLAGAYEQYF
NA,TRBV2,many,TRBJ1-4,TGTGCCAGCAGACTCAGGACAACTAATGAAAAACTGTTTTTT,CASRLRTTNEKLFF